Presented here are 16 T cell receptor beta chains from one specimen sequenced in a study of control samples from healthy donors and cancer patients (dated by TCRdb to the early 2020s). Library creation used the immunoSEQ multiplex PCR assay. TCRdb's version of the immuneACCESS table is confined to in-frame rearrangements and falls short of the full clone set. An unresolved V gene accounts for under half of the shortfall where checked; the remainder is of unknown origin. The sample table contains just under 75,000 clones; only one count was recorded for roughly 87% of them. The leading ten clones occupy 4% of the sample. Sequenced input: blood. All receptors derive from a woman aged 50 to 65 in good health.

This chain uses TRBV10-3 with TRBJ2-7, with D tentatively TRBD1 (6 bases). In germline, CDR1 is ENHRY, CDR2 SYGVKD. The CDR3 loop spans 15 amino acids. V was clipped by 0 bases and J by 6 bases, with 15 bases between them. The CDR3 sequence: CAISESENTGTEQYF. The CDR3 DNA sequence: TGTGCCATCAGTGAGTCGGAAAATACAGGGACCGAGCAGTACTTC.

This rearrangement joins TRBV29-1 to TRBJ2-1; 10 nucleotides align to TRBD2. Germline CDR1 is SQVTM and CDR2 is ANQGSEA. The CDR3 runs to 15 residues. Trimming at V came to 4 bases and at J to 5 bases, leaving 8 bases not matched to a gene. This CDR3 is CSVGQLAGFNNEQFF. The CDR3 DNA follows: TGCAGCGTTGGCCAACTAGCGGGGTTTAACAATGAGCAGTTCTTC.

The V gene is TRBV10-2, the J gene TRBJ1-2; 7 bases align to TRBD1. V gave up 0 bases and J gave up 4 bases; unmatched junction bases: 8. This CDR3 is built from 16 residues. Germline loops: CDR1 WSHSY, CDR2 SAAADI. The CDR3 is CASSESPTGFGYGYTF. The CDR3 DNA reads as TGCGCCAGCAGTGAGTCGCCGACAGGGTTTGGCTATGGCTACACCTTC.

CDR3 in amino acids: CAFRAGYEQYF. In nucleotides, the CDR3 is TGTGCCTTCAGGGCAGGGTACGAGCAGTACTTC. The chain combines TRBV2 with TRBJ2-7; TRBD1 is a possible D gene (5 bases). The CDR3 is 11 amino acids. CDR1 SNHLY and CDR2 FYNNEI come from the germline V gene. The germline V and J ends were trimmed by 11 bases and 4 bases, with 12 bases remaining between them.

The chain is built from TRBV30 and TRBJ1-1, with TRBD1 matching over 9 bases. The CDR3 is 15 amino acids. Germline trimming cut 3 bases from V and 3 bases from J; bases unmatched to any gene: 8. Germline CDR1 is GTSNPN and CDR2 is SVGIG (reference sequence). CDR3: CAWRLTGGAYTEAFF. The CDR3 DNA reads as TGTGCCTGGAGGTTAACAGGGGGCGCGTACACTGAAGCTTTCTTT.

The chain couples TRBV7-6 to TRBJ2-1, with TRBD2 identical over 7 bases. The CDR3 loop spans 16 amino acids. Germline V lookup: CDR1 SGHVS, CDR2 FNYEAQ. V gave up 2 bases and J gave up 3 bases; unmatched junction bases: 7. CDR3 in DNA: TGTGCCAGCAGCTTAAACCCTGCTAGCGGCTACAATGAGCAGTTCTTC. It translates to CASSLNPASGYNEQFF.

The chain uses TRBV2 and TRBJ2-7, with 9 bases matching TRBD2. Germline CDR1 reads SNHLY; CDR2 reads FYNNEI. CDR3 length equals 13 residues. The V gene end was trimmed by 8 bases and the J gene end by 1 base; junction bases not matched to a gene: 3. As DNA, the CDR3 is TGTGCCAGCGGGACTAGCCGATCCTACGAGCAGTACTTC. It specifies CASGTSRSYEQYF.

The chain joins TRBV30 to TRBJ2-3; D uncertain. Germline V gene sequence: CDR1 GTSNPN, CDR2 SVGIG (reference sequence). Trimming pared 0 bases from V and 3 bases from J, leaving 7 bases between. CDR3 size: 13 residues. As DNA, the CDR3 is TGTGCCTGGAGTGTACACGGGACAGATACGCAGTATTTT. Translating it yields CAWSVHGTDTQYF.

The CDR3, as DNA: TGTGCCAGCTCACTTATTCCTCTGACTAGCGGAGCGAACACCGGGGAGCTGTTTTTT. Its translation: CASSLIPLTSGANTGELFF. This chain links TRBV18 with TRBJ2-2; 9 bases line up with TRBD2. Trimming removed 4 bases from V and 0 bases from J; junction bases left unmatched: 12. CDR3 length: 19 amino acids. Germline V CDR1 and CDR2: KGHSH, LQKENI.

The CDR3 protein is CATSDAPGQGSLDTQYF. CDR3 DNA sequence: TGTGCCACCAGTGATGCCCCGGGACAGGGCAGCCTAGATACGCAGTATTTT. J is TRBJ2-3 and V is TRBV24-1; TRBD1 aligns across 9 bases. The germline gives CDR1 KGHDR, CDR2 SFDVKD. Trimming cost V 3 bases and J 5 bases; bases outside gene matches: 11. The CDR3 has 17 residues.

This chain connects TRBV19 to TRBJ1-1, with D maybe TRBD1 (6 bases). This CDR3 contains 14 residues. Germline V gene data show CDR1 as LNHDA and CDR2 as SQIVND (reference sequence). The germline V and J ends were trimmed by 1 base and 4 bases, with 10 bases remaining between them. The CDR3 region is CASSIARGGTEAFF. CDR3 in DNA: TGTGCCAGTAGTATAGCAAGAGGGGGCACTGAAGCTTTCTTT.

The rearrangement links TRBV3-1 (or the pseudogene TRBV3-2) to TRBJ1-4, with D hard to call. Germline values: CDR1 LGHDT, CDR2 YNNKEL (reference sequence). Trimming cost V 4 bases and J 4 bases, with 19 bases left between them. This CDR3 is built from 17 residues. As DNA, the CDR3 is TGTGCCAGCAGCCCCTTCCCCCAGCAGGCTAATAATGAAAAACTGTTTTTT. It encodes CASSPFPQQANNEKLFF.

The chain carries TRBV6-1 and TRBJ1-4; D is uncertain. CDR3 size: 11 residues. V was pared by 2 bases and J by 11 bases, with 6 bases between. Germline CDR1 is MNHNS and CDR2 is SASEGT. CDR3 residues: CASSELTKLFF. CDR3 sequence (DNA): TGTGCCAGCAGTGAACTGACGAAACTGTTTTTT.

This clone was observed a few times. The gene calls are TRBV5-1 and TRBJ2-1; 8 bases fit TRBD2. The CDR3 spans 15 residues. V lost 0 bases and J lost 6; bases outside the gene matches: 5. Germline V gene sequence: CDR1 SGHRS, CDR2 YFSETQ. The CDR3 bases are TGCGCCAGCAGCTTGGTGGCTAGCGGGCTCAATGAGCAGTTCTTC. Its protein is CASSLVASGLNEQFF.

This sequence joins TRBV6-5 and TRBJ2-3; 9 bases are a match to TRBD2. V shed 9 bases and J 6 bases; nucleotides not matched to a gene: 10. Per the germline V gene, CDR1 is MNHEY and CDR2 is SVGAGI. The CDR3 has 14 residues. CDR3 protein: CASSGSPGKDTQYF. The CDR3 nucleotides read TGTGCCAGTAGCGGGAGCCCCGGGAAGGATACGCAGTATTTT.

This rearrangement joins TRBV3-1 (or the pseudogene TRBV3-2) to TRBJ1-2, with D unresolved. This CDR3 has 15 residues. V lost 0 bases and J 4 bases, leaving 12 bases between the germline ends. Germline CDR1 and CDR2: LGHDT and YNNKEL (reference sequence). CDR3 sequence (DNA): TGTGCCAGCAGCCAAGAGGGCTACGGGATCTATGGCTACACCTTC. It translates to CASSQEGYGIYGYTF.